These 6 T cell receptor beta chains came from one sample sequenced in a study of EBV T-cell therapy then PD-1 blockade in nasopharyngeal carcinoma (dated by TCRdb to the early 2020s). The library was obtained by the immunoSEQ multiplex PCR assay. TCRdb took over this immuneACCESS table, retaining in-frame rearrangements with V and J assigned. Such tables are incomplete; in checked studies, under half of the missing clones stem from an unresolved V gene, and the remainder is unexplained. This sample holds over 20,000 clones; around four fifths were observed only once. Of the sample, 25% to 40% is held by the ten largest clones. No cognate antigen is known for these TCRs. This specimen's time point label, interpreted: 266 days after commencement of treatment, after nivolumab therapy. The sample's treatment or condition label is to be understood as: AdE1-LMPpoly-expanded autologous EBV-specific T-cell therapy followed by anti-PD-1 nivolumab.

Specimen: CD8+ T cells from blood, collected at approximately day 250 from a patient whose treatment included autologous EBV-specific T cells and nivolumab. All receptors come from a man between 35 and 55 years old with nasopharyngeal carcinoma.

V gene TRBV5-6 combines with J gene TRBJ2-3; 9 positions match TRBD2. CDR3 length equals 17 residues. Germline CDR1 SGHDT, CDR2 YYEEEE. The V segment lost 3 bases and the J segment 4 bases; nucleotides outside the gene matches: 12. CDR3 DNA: TGTGCCAGCAGCTCTCTATTAGCGGCGGGGGGGCCAGATACGCAGTATTTT. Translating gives CASSSLLAAGGPDTQYF.

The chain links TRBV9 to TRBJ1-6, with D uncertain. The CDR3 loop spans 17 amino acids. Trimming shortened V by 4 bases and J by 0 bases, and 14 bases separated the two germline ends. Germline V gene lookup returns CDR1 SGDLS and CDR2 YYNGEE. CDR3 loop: CASSPGRTSSYNSPLHF. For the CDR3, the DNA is TGTGCCAGCAGCCCCGGACGGACGAGCTCCTATAATTCACCCCTCCACTTT.

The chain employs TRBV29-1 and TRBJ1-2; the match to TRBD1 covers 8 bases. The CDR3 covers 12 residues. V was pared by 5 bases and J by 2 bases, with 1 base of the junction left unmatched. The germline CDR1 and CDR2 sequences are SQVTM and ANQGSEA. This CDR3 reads CSVWTGNYGYTF. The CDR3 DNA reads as TGCAGCGTTTGGACAGGGAACTATGGCTACACCTTC.

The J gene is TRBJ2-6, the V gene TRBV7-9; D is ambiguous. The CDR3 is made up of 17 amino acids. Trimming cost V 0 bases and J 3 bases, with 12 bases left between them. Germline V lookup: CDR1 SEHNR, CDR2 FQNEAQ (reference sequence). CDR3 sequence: CASSLADMPIGANVLTF. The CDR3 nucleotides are TGTGCCAGCAGCTTAGCCGACATGCCTATTGGGGCCAACGTCCTGACTTTC.

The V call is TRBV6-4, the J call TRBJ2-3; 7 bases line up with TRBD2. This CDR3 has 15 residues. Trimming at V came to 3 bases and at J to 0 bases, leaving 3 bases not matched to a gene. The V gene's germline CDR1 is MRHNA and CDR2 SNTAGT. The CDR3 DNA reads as TGTGCCAGCAGTGATACGGGGGGAAGCACAGATACGCAGTATTTT. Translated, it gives CASSDTGGSTDTQYF.

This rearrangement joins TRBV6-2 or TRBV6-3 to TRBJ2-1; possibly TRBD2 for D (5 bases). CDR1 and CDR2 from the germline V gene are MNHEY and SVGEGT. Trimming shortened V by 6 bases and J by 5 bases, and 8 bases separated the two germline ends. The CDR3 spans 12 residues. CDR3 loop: CASSQLDNEQFF. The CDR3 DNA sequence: TGTGCCAGCAGCCAACTAGACAATGAGCAGTTCTTC.